The 28 T cell receptor beta chains below all came from one sample that was sequenced in a study of T-cell reconstitution after alpha-beta-depleted transplantation in children (dated by TCRdb to about 2016). The treatment or condition tag for this specimen amounts to: allogeneic hematopoietic cell transplantation with graft depleted of TCRalphabeta T cells and CD19 B cells. Receptor libraries were prepared by PCR. Sequenced using an Illumina HiSeq 2500. Molecular barcoding was employed in the preparation of TCR libraries, with unique molecular identifiers being used to normalize TCRbeta repertoire quantification. Starting from the raw public reads, TCRdb applied fastp trimming at Q25, assembled clones with MiXCR and retained in-frame beta chains. All rows with the same CDR3 protein become a single entry with the most common DNA and genes. For this sample there are fewer than 700,000 distinct CDR3 sequences; roughly 23% appear just once. Roughly 13% of the sample lies in the top ten.

Specimen: PBMCs, mostly from graft donor cells, collected 360 days after TCRalphabeta/CD19-depleted stem cell transplant. These receptors originate from a boy younger than two who had a stem cell transplant for acute myeloid leukemia, so the T cells may come from the graft donor.

This clonotype was observed a handful of times. J is TRBJ2-5 and V is TRBV25-1; no clear D gene. Looked up from germline, CDR1 is MGHDK and CDR2 is SYGVNS. The length of the CDR3 is 14 residues. Trimming removed 2 bases from V and 5 bases from J, with 12 bases in between. The CDR3 here is CASSERQAKETQYF. In DNA form, the CDR3 reads TGTGCCAGCAGTGAAAGGCAGGCCAAGGAGACCCAGTACTTC.

Only a few counts were recorded for this clonotype. This chain uses TRBV15 with TRBJ2-5; D gene ambiguous. The CDR3 extends over 13 amino acids. The germline CDR1 and CDR2 sequences are LNHNV and YYDKDF (reference sequence). V dropped 6 bases and J dropped 5 bases, with 13 bases sitting between them. CDR3 sequence: CATRGSLGETQYF. CDR3 nucleotide sequence: TGTGCCACCAGAGGAAGTCTTGGGGAGACCCAGTACTTC.

This clonotype showed up just a few times. J is TRBJ1-2 and V is TRBV12-3 or TRBV12-4; D gene ambiguous. This CDR3 has 14 amino acids. The ends were cut back, 8 bases at V and 8 bases at J, with 21 bases in the middle. The CDR3 is CASQGRQYVGGYTF. CDR3 sequence (DNA): TGTGCCAGCCAAGGACGCCAGTACGTAGGCGGCTACACCTTC.

This clonotype was detected only a few times. J is TRBJ1-1 and V is TRBV18; tentative D call: TRBD1 (5 bases). There are 14 residues in the CDR3. Germline V CDR1 and CDR2: KGHSH, LQKENI. Deletions cut 1 base from V and 1 base from J, with 7 bases between. The CDR3 is CASSPLGQNTEAFF. The DNA of the CDR3 is TGTGCCAGCTCACCACTCGGACAGAACACTGAAGCTTTCTTT. The full variable domain, rest sourced from reference TRBV18 and TRBJ1-1, is NAGVMQNPRHLVRRRGQEARLRCSPMKGHSHVYWYRQLPEEGLKFMVYLQKENIIDESGMPKERFSAEFPKEGPSILRIQQVVRGDSAAYFCASSPLGQNTEAFFGQGTRLTVV.

This clonotype was counted between two and nine times. The rearrangement joins TRBV29-1 to TRBJ1-2, with 8 bases fitting TRBD1. This CDR3 is 12 amino acids long. Germline V gives CDR1 SQVTM, CDR2 ANQGSEA. With 6 bases clipped from V and 6 bases from J, the junction kept 6 bases outside the gene matches. This chain's CDR3 is CSVYRGSDGYTF. The CDR3 DNA reads as TGCAGCGTCTACAGGGGGTCGGATGGCTACACCTTC.

This chain connects TRBV25-1 to TRBJ2-3; the match to TRBD2 covers 11 bases. CDR1 is MGHDK, CDR2 SYGVNS, per germline. The CDR3 is 15 amino acids. Germline trimming cut 5 bases from V and 5 bases from J; bases unmatched to any gene: 6. This CDR3 is CASSIAGGPGDTQYF. The CDR3 DNA reads as TGTGCCAGCAGTATAGCGGGGGGGCCTGGAGATACGCAGTATTTT.

This clonotype was picked up a small number of times. This chain connects TRBV29-1 to TRBJ2-5; TRBD1 agrees at 7 bases. V shed 4 bases, J shed 5 bases, and the junction held 10 bases outside the gene matches. Per the germline V gene, CDR1 is SQVTM and CDR2 is ANQGSEA. The CDR3 extends over 14 amino acids. This CDR3 reads CSVGTGGSGETQYF. CDR3 in DNA: TGCAGCGTTGGGACAGGAGGCTCGGGGGAGACCCAGTACTTC.

The chain uses TRBV5-6 and TRBJ2-7, with no clear D. The CDR3 contains 12 residues. CDR1 is SGHDT, CDR2 YYEEEE, per germline. V lost 1 base, J lost 9 bases, and 11 bases lay in between. The CDR3 sequence is CASSLLLSGQYF. The CDR3 DNA sequence: TGTGCCAGCAGCTTGCTGTTATCAGGGCAGTACTTC. Full variable domain (missing parts from reference TRBV5-6 and TRBJ2-7): DAGVTQSPTHLIKTRGQQVTLRCSPKSGHDTVSWYQQALGQGPQFIFQYYEEEERQRGNFPDRFSGHQFPNYSSELNVNALLLGDSALYLCASSLLLSGQYFGPGTRLTVT.

This clonotype was detected only a few times. The genes are TRBV7-2 and TRBJ2-7; possibly TRBD1 for D (6 bases). The V gene lost 3 bases and the J gene lost 4 bases, with 16 bases spanning the gap. Germline lookup yields CDR1 SGHTA and CDR2 FQGNSA. CDR3 size: 15 residues. The CDR3 protein is CASSLSRGAPYEQYF. CDR3 nucleotides: TGTGCCAGCAGCTTGAGCAGGGGTGCCCCTTACGAGCAGTACTTC.

This clonotype has just a few counts. The CDR3 loop is CASSPDRPHIQYF. CDR3 in DNA: TGTGCCAGCAGCCCGGACAGACCCCATATTCAGTACTTC. V usage is TRBV7-2 and J usage is TRBJ2-4; TRBD1 is a possible D gene (6 bases). V gave up 5 bases and J gave up 10 bases, with 15 bases separating them. CDR1 is SGHTA, CDR2 FQGNSA, per germline. This CDR3 contains 13 residues.

The chain uses TRBV11-2 and TRBJ2-1; 12 bases are a match to TRBD2. The CDR3 sequence is 19 residues long. Germline CDR1 and CDR2: SGHAT and FQNNGV. J lost 4 bases, V lost 1 base, and 11 bases had no gene match. CDR3 loop: CASSLGELAGGKSYNEQFF. For the CDR3, the DNA is TGTGCCAGCAGCTTAGGCGAACTAGCGGGGGGAAAATCGTACAATGAGCAGTTCTTC.

This clonotype has only one observation. The chain joins TRBV5-1 to TRBJ1-4; unclear D gene. Looked up from germline, CDR1 is SGHRS and CDR2 is YFSETQ. Between the trimmed V and J ends, which lost 0 bases and 0 bases, there was a span of 6 bases. The CDR3 totals 15 residues. This CDR3 reads CASSLGTPTNEKLFF. DNA of the CDR3: TGCGCCAGCAGCTTGGGCACCCCAACTAATGAAAAACTGTTTTTT.

The genes are TRBV5-6 and TRBJ2-5; D is ambiguous. Germline V gene lookup returns CDR1 SGHDT and CDR2 YYEEEE. CDR3 length: 14 residues. V was cut by 4 bases and J by 2 bases, with 12 bases left in between. Written as DNA, the CDR3 is TGTGCCAGCAGCCCGCCCTGGAGACAAGAGACCCAGTACTTC. Protein: CASSPPWRQETQYF.

The table lists this clonotype with a few counts. This rearrangement joins TRBV28 to TRBJ2-3; D is unclear. The germline V gene has CDR1 MDHEN and CDR2 SYDVKM. The germline V and J ends were trimmed by 7 bases and 6 bases, with 14 bases remaining between them. The length of the CDR3 is 13 residues. The CDR3 protein is CASTPQAVDTQYF. CDR3 sequence (DNA): TGTGCCAGCACCCCCCAGGCGGTGGATACGCAGTATTTT.

This clonotype was seen a handful of times. The chain uses TRBV20-1 and TRBJ2-3; D is perhaps TRBD2 (6 bases). Germline V gene lookup returns CDR1 DFQATT and CDR2 SNEGSKA (reference sequence). Trimming removed 4 bases at V and 2 bases at J, with 16 bases between. This CDR3 region has 15 residues. CDR3 loop: CSATRAGLHTDTQYF. The CDR3 nucleotides read TGCAGTGCTACCCGGGCGGGACTTCACACAGATACGCAGTATTTT.

The gene calls are TRBV5-1 and TRBJ1-2; D is unclear. Germline values: CDR1 SGHRS, CDR2 YFSETQ. The CDR3 extends over 14 amino acids. With 4 bases removed from V and 5 bases from J, the gap between germline ends came to 15 bases. For the CDR3, the DNA is TGCGCCAGCAGCCCCGCGGTCGGGTTATATGGCTACACCTTC. It yields the protein CASSPAVGLYGYTF.

This clonotype appeared a few times. The rearrangement links TRBV20-1 to TRBJ1-2, with a possible D match to TRBD1 (6 bases). The CDR3 spans 16 residues. Deletions cut 5 bases from V and 4 bases from J, with 23 bases between. Germline CDR1 and CDR2: DFQATT and SNEGSKA (reference sequence). Here the CDR3 reads CSASPTALDSSYGYTF. CDR3 sequence (DNA): TGCAGTGCTTCCCCAACGGCCCTGGACAGTTCCTATGGCTACACCTTC.

The V call is TRBV6-1, the J call TRBJ1-1; D is perhaps TRBD1 (6 bases). The CDR3 spans 15 residues. In germline, CDR1 is MNHNS, CDR2 SASEGT. The germline V and J ends were trimmed by 7 bases and 5 bases, with 20 bases remaining between them. Here the CDR3 DNA reads TGTGCCAGCAATATGGTATCGGGGGCTGGGACTGAAGCTTTCTTT. Translation gives CASNMVSGAGTEAFF.

This clonotype showed up many times. The V call is TRBV12-3 or TRBV12-4, the J call TRBJ1-5, with TRBD1 matching 10 bases. The CDR3 loop spans 15 amino acids. V gave up 6 bases and J gave up 6 bases; unmatched junction bases: 8. In DNA form, the CDR3 reads TGTGCCAGCAGAAGACAGGGGGCGTCGGGTCAGCCCCAGCATTTT. As protein: CASRRQGASGQPQHF.

The rearrangement joins TRBV20-1 to TRBJ2-1; no definite D call. CDR1 is DFQATT, CDR2 SNEGSKA, per germline (reference sequence). The CDR3 runs to 11 residues. Trimming took off 6 bases at V and 4 bases at J, with 7 bases between the two ends. Here the CDR3 reads CSATFYNEQFF. The CDR3 DNA sequence: TGCAGTGCAACCTTTTACAATGAGCAGTTCTTC.

In this sample, this clonotype turned up many times. This chain uses TRBV4-2 with TRBJ2-5; 9 bases line up with TRBD1. The CDR3 length is 16 residues. V lost 1 base, J lost 5 bases, and 8 bases stayed unmatched. Germline V gene lookup returns CDR1 LGHNA and CDR2 YNFKEQ. The CDR3 reads CASSQVGQGVEETQYF. As DNA, the CDR3 is TGTGCCAGCAGCCAAGTGGGACAGGGAGTGGAGGAGACCCAGTACTTC.

The chain employs TRBV5-1 and TRBJ2-6; D unclear. Germline CDR1 is SGHRS and CDR2 is YFSETQ. The CDR3 has 17 amino acids. The V and J ends lost 0 bases and 0 bases respectively, with 10 bases between them. CDR3 residues: CASSLADGHSGANVLTF. The DNA of the CDR3 is TGCGCCAGCAGCTTGGCTGACGGCCACTCTGGGGCCAACGTCCTGACTTTC.

The chain carries TRBV12-3 or TRBV12-4 and TRBJ2-2; perhaps D is TRBD1 or TRBD2 (5 bases each). V lost 5 bases and J 0 bases, leaving 22 bases between the germline ends. This CDR3 contains 19 residues. CDR3 in amino acids: CASSRGGFLGPSNTGELFF. CDR3 DNA sequence: TGTGCCAGCAGTCGGGGTGGTTTCCTGGGACCCTCGAACACCGGGGAGCTGTTTTTT.

In its sample, this clonotype was seen many times. The rearrangement uses TRBV29-1 and TRBJ2-1; D remains ambiguous. V lost 0 bases and J 0 bases, leaving 9 bases between the germline ends. Germline CDR1 reads SQVTM; CDR2 reads ANQGSEA. This CDR3 spans 15 amino acids. The CDR3, as DNA: TGCAGCGTTGAAGATAGGGTGGTCTCCTACAATGAGCAGTTCTTC. The encoded protein is CSVEDRVVSYNEQFF.

The rearrangement links TRBV7-9 to TRBJ2-6; TRBD1 aligns across 7 bases. Looked up from germline, CDR1 is SEHNR and CDR2 is FQNEAQ (reference sequence). The V gene end was trimmed by 4 bases and the J gene end by 16 bases; junction bases not matched to a gene: 7. The CDR3 runs to 12 residues. This CDR3 reads CASSSGQVPLTF. CDR3 in DNA: TGTGCCAGCAGCTCAGGACAGGTCCCTCTGACTTTC.

This clonotype was counted ten times or more. The genes are TRBV29-1 and TRBJ2-3, with D uncertain. The CDR3 runs 13 residues. Trimming pared 3 bases from V and 4 bases from J, leaving 11 bases between. CDR1 and CDR2 (germline): SQVTM, ANQGSEA. CDR3: CSVDWGSADTQYF. CDR3 nucleotides: TGCAGCGTTGATTGGGGATCGGCAGATACGCAGTATTTT.

This clonotype was counted many times. The J gene is TRBJ2-7, the V gene TRBV15; D is perhaps TRBD1 (5 bases). Germline V lookup: CDR1 LNHNV, CDR2 YYDKDF (reference sequence). The CDR3 consists of 11 residues. Deletions cut 9 bases from V and 9 bases from J, with 15 bases between. The CDR3 coding sequence is TGTGCCACTGGGCAGGGTGGGGTGCAGTACGTC. Translated: CATGQGGVQYV.

J is TRBJ2-3 and V is TRBV20-1, with 10 bases identical to TRBD2. CDR3 length: 15 amino acids. The junction had 10 bases not matched to a gene; V was cut back by 7 bases and J by 3 bases. CDR1 and CDR2 from the germline V gene are DFQATT and SNEGSKA (reference sequence). The CDR3 protein is CSGGGLAASTDTQYF. In DNA, the CDR3 is TGCAGTGGGGGCGGACTAGCGGCCTCTACAGATACGCAGTATTTT.